Each of the 14 T cell receptor beta chains below was sequenced from the same sample in a study of read filtering for tumor transcriptome and immune sequencing (dated by TCRdb to 2020 to 2022). These reads were obtained on an Illumina HiSeq 4000. Starting from roughly 440 ng RNA, TCR libraries were constructed with the Immunoverse kit using molecular barcoded adaptors that cover the alpha/delta and beta/gamma chains. TCRdb handled the public reads itself, with Q25 trimming in fastp and clone calling in MiXCR, and kept productive beta chains. Identical CDR3 proteins give one entry, which carries the most common genes and DNA. The sample contains about 90,000 distinct CDR3 sequences, roughly an eighth of them found a single time. The ten largest clones capture 15% of the sample. Sequences were obtained from a population of CD138-negative cells sorted from bone marrow. Reading the label with the study, this specimen's cell subset or site is: bone marrow mononuclear cells depleted of CD138+ plasma/myeloma cells by negative magnetic selection. Every receptor here comes from a donor at least 40 years old with multiple myeloma.

The CDR3 bases are TGTGCCAGCAATGGGGCCAGCTCCTACAATGAGCAGTTCTTC. Protein product: CASNGASSYNEQFF. V is TRBV9 and J is TRBJ2-1, with D perhaps TRBD1 (5 bases). Germline values: CDR1 SGDLS, CDR2 YYNGEE. V lost 6 bases to trimming and J lost 0 bases, with 10 bases between them. There are 14 residues in the CDR3.

This clonotype was counted ten times or more. The J gene is TRBJ1-6, the V gene TRBV20-1, with D hard to call. V gave up 0 bases and J gave up 5 bases, with 8 bases separating them. CDR1 is DFQATT, CDR2 SNEGSKA, per germline (reference sequence). The CDR3 is 14 residues long. The CDR3 DNA sequence: TGCAGTGCTAGAGAGCAGTCCCATAATTCACCCCTCCACTTT. It yields the protein CSAREQSHNSPLHF.

This clonotype was detected many times. J is TRBJ1-3 and V is TRBV6-1; D is possibly TRBD1 (6 bases). Germline V gene sequence: CDR1 MNHNS, CDR2 SASEGT. CDR3 size: 13 residues. Trimming pared 11 bases from V and 4 bases from J, leaving 15 bases between. The CDR3: CAGQGGDGNTIYF. The DNA for the CDR3 is TGTGCCGGCCAAGGGGGGGACGGAAACACCATATATTTT.

There are many counts of this clonotype. The chain combines TRBV6-6 with TRBJ2-6, with D perhaps being TRBD1 or TRBD2 (5 bases each). The CDR3 is 16 residues long. Germline CDR1 and CDR2: MNHNY and SVGAGI (reference sequence). The V end was cut by 6 bases, the J end by 5 bases, with 17 bases between. The CDR3 DNA is TGTGCCAGCAGCCAAACGGCCGGGACGTGGGCCAACGTCCTGACTTTC. Translation gives CASSQTAGTWANVLTF.

This clonotype was seen more than once but under ten times. The chain has TRBV3-1 and TRBJ2-7, with TRBD2 matching 9 bases. Germline CDR1 reads LGHDT; CDR2 reads YNNKEL (reference sequence). There are 14 residues in the CDR3. J gave up 5 bases and V 4 bases, and 6 bases lay outside the gene matches. CDR3 region: CASSRWTSVHEQYF. The CDR3 nucleotides are TGTGCCAGCAGCCGCTGGACTAGCGTCCACGAGCAGTACTTC.

Concerning this clonotype: A read error may explain this, as a much larger clone is one base away. The CDR3 region has the DNA TGCAGTGCAATAACCTACACAGATGCGCAGTATTTT. Residues: CSAITYTDAQYF. The chain is built from TRBV20-1 and TRBJ2-3; no definite D call. Germline V gene sequence: CDR1 DFQATT, CDR2 SNEGSKA (reference sequence). CDR3 size: 12 residues.

Comments on this clonotype: This may be a read error: a much more frequent sequence differs by one nucleotide. This sequence joins TRBV11-2 and TRBJ2-1; the D gene is possibly TRBD1 (5 bases). Germline V gene lookup returns CDR1 SGHAT and CDR2 FQNNGV. The length of the CDR3 is 12 residues. CDR3 sequence (DNA): TGTGCCAGCAGCTTGGGGCGAGGTGAGCATTTCTTC. It encodes CASSLGRGEHFF.

There are many counts of this clonotype. The chain recombines TRBV7-9 with TRBJ2-5, with 8 bases aligning to TRBD2. Trimming took 10 bases from V and 4 from J; bases not matched to a gene: 11. This CDR3 spans 14 amino acids. The germline V gene has CDR1 SEHNR and CDR2 FQNEAQ (reference sequence). Here the CDR3 DNA reads TGTGCCACCTGTCAAGCGGGAGTAATAGAGACCCAGTACTTC. This sequence encodes CATCQAGVIETQYF.

This clonotype appeared a few times. The rearrangement uses TRBV20-1 and TRBJ1-5; unclear D gene. The CDR3 has 13 residues. The V end was cut by 2 bases, the J end by 1 base, with 6 bases between. Germline CDR1 and CDR2: DFQATT and SNEGSKA (reference sequence). The CDR3, as DNA: TGCAGTGCTAGACGGGCGAGCAATCAGCCCCAGCATTTT. As protein: CSARRASNQPQHF.

In its sample, this clonotype was seen many times. This may be a read error, as it is one base from a much larger clone. A read error is likely, as this CDR3 ends without the conserved phenylalanine or tryptophan. Because the CDR3's place on the DNA is in doubt, the DNA is left out and the CDR3 is given as listed by TCRdb. The chain couples TRBV21-1 to TRBJ2-1; the tabulated D call, TRBD1, remains unverified against the DNA. TRBV21-1 is a listed pseudogene. The CDR3 has 15 amino acids, counting both end residues. CDR3 sequence: CASTDRLGTYNEQFL.

A word on this clonotype: Without the conserved terminal phenylalanine or tryptophan, this CDR3 likely stems from a read error. V and J are TRBV11-2 and TRBJ2-3, with 8 bases identical to TRBD1. Germline V gene sequence: CDR1 SGHAT, CDR2 FQNNGV. CDR3 length: 14 residues. V was pared by 3 bases and J by 4 bases, with 3 bases of the junction left unmatched. The DNA of the CDR3 is TGTGCCAGCAGCTTTGACAGGGGTGCAGATACGCAGTATCTT. It is translated as CASSFDRGADTQYL.

This clonotype was counted many times. The V call is TRBV29-1, the J call TRBJ2-5; TRBD2 matches at 8 bases. V lost 6 bases, J lost 2 bases, and 11 bases stayed unmatched. Germline V gene sequence: CDR1 SQVTM, CDR2 ANQGSEA. The CDR3 is 15 amino acids. CDR3 residues: CSVPGIAGPQETQYF. The CDR3 coding sequence is TGCAGCGTCCCGGGGATAGCGGGGCCTCAAGAGACCCAGTACTTC. Looking up the rest from reference TRBV29-1 and TRBJ2-5 gives the full variable domain: SAVISQKPSRDICQRGTSLTIQCQVDSQVTMMFWYRQQPGQSLTLIATANQGSEATYESGFVIDKFPISRPNLTFSTLTVSNMSPEDSSIYLCSVPGIAGPQETQYFGPGTRLLVL.

This clonotype appeared a few times. A much larger clone differs from this one at a single base, so this may be a read error. CDR3 protein: CASGSRDRANEQFF. In DNA form, the CDR3 reads TGTGCCAGCGGCTCCCGGGACAGAGCCAATGAGCAGTTCTTC. The rearrangement uses TRBV7-8 and TRBJ2-1, with 7 bases fitting TRBD1. The CDR3 spans 14 residues. Germline assignment: CDR1 SGHVS and CDR2 FQNEAQ. Germline trimming cut 8 bases from V and 6 bases from J; bases unmatched to any gene: 10.

In this sample, this clonotype turned up many times. The gene calls are TRBV6-5 and TRBJ2-5; D unresolved. The CDR3 runs to 14 residues. The V end lost 5 bases, the J end lost 5 bases, and 15 bases lay between the germline ends. The germline CDR1 and CDR2 sequences are MNHEY and SVGAGI. The CDR3 nucleotides are TGTGCCAGCAGTGGCAATTACCGAAAGGAGACCCAGTACTTC. This codes for CASSGNYRKETQYF.